The TCR beta chain under discussion was sequenced for a study of blood T cell repertoires in COVID-19. Background on the study: Acute-phase and convalescent COVID-19 samples originated in the United States, Italy and Spain. The cDNA or gDNA used as material had been derived from T cells, B-cell-depleted T cells, or PBMCs.

The ends were cut back, 2 bases at V and 9 bases at J, with 7 bases in the middle. This CDR3 contains 11 residues. Germline assignment: CDR1 MNHEY and CDR2 SMNVEV (reference sequence). This clone was seen only once. Original processing notes: The authors estimated nucleated cell counts from reference gene primer amplification. The repertoire was sequenced with immunoSEQ multiplex PCR; TCRdb's copy has only in-frame clones and lacks some. V and J calls and clone size are as listed in that table; D and trimming were resolved from the DNA. The sample contains around 100,000 clones, around 90% of which appear only once.

Specimen: peripheral blood. This chain links TRBV27 with TRBJ2-5; D gene uncertain. The sequence came from a man in his 60s with COVID-19, enrolled during active disease. The CDR3 loop is CASSLPQSQYF. In nucleotides, the CDR3 is TGTGCCAGCAGTTTACCCCAGTCCCAGTACTTC.